This T cell receptor beta chain was identified during a study of blood T cell repertoires in COVID-19. The table came from immunoSEQ multiplex PCR; TCRdb's copy has only in-frame clones and leaves some out. This table holds about 140,000 clones, about 88% found once. This CDR3 region has 17 residues. V was clipped by 2 bases and J by 3 bases; unmatched bases: 6. Germline V CDR1 and CDR2: WSHSY, SAAADI. The chain combines TRBV10-2 with TRBJ2-2; TRBD1 matches 10 bases. This TCR was recovered from a human donor with COVID-19, enrolled during active disease. The donor label of this sample is uncertain. Sequencing was carried out using peripheral blood. The DNA for the CDR3 is TGCGCCAGCAGTGAGAAGGGACAGGGGTGGGACACCGGGGAGCTGTTTTTT. Translating it yields CASSEKGQGWDTGELFF.